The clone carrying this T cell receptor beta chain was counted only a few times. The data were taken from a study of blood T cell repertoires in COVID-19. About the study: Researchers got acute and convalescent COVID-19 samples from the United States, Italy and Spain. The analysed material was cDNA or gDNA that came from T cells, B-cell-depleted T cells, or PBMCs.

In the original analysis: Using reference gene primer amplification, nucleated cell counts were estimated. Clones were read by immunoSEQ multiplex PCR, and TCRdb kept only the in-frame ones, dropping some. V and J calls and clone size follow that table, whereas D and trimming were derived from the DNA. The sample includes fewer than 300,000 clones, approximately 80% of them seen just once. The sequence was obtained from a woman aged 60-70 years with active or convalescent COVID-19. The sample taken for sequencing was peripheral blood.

The CDR3 DNA reads as TGTGCCAGCAGTTACTCTCAGGGGGCATTGGATGAGCAGTTCTTC. Encoded protein: CASSYSQGALDEQFF. The V and J genes are TRBV6-2 or TRBV6-3 and TRBJ2-1; TRBD1 matches 8 bases. This CDR3 is built from 15 residues. The germline CDR1 and CDR2 sequences are MNHEY and SVGEGT. Losses at the gene ends were 0 bases for V and 8 bases for J; bases not matched to a gene: 6.